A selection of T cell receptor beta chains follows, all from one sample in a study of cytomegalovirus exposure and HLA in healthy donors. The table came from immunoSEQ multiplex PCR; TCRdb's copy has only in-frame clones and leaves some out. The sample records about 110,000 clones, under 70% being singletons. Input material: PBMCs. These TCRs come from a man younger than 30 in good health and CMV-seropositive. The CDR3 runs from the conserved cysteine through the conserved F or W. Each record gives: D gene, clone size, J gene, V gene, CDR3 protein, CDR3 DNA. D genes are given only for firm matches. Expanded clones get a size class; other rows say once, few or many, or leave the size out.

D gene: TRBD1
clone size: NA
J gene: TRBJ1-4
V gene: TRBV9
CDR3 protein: CASSLRQGAGEKLFF
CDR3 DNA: TGTGCCAGCAGCCTCAGGCAGGGGGCCGGGGAAAAACTGTTTTTT

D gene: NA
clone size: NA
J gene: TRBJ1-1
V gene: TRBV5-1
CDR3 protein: CASSLESRGTEAFF
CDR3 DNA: TGCGCCAGCAGCTTGGAGTCGAGAGGGACTGAAGCTTTCTTT

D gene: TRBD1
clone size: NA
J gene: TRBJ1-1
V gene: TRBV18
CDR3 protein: CASSPPGQTSTMNTEAFF
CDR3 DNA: TGTGCCAGCTCACCACCGGGACAGACGAGCACTATGAACACTGAAGCTTTCTTT

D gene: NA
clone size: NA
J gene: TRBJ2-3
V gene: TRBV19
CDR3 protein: CASTQGGSGTDTQYF
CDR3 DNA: TGTGCCAGTACCCAGGGGGGCTCAGGTACAGATACGCAGTATTTT

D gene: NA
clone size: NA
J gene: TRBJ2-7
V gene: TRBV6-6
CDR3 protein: CTSSTRGRGFPYEQYF
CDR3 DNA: TGTACCAGCAGTACCCGCGGGCGGGGATTCCCCTACGAGCAGTACTTC

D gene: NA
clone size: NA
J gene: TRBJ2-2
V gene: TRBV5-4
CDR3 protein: CASSFWAAPNTGELFF
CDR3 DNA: TGTGCCAGCAGCTTTTGGGCCGCACCGAACACCGGGGAGCTGTTTTTT

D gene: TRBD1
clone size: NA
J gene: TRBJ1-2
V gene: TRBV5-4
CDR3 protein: CASSRTGSSYGYTF
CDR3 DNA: TGTGCCAGCAGCAGGACAGGGTCCAGCTATGGCTACACCTTC

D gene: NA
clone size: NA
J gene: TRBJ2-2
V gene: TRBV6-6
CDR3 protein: CASSSRDPGELFF
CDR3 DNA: TGTGCCAGCAGTTCGCGGGACCCCGGGGAGCTGTTTTTT

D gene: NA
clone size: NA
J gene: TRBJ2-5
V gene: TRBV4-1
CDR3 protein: CASSQVGEETQYF
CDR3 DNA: TGCGCCAGCAGCCAAGTTGGAGAAGAGACCCAGTACTTC

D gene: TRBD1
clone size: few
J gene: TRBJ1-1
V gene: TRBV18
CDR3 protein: CASADRAEAFF
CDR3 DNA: TGTGCCAGCGCGGACAGGGCTGAAGCTTTCTTT